This is a list of T cell receptor beta chains from one sample in a study of PD-L1 blockade in urothelial cancer. Generated by immunoSEQ multiplex PCR, the TCRdb table keeps only in-frame clones and is missing some. The table records about 52,000 clones, around 75% of them present only once. The sample in question was PBMCs, obtained around atezolizumab (anti-PD-L1) treatment. The receptors derive from a man in his sixties or seventies with urothelial cancer. CDR3s include the opening cysteine and the closing phenylalanine or tryptophan. The order of the fields is CDR3 DNA, CDR3 protein, CDR3 length, J gene, D gene, V gene, clone size. The D gene is left open where the match is weak. Clone size is stated in some rows and not others, as once, few, many or a class when expanded.

DNA: TGTGCCAGCAGCTTAGGCCAGGCGAACAATGAGCAGTTCTTC; CDR3: CASSLGQANNEQFF; length: 14; J: TRBJ2-1; D: -; V: TRBV7-2; size: -
DNA: TGTGCCAGTTCAAGGGGTAGGGGGTACGAGCAGTACTTC; CDR3: CASSRGRGYEQYF; length: 13; J: TRBJ2-7; D: -; V: TRBV19; size: -
DNA: TGTGCCAGCAGCTTGGTGAGACTATCCGGGGAGCTGTTTTTT; CDR3: CASSLVRLSGELFF; length: 14; J: TRBJ2-2; D: -; V: TRBV5-6; size: -
DNA: TGTGCCAGCAGTGAAGCTACGACTATCTACAATGAGCAGTTCTTC; CDR3: CASSEATTIYNEQFF; length: 15; J: TRBJ2-1; D: -; V: TRBV2; size: -
DNA: TGTGCCAGCAGCTTAGTCGGGGGACCCTTATATGGCTACACCTTC; CDR3: CASSLVGGPLYGYTF; length: 15; J: TRBJ1-2; D: -; V: TRBV13; size: few
DNA: TGTGCCAGCAGCTTAGCTGGACAGGGGACCTATGGCTACACCTTC; CDR3: CASSLAGQGTYGYTF; length: 15; J: TRBJ1-2; D: TRBD1; V: TRBV7-8; size: few
DNA: TGCGCCAGCAGCTCGGGGTTATCTACTGAAGCTTTCTTT; CDR3: CASSSGLSTEAFF; length: 13; J: TRBJ1-1; D: -; V: TRBV5-1; size: -
DNA: TGTGCCAGCAGCTTAGACACAGCCTACAATGAGCAGTTCTTC; CDR3: CASSLDTAYNEQFF; length: 14; J: TRBJ2-1; D: -; V: TRBV11-3; size: once
DNA: TGTGCCAGTAGCCCCGCCGGGGGGCGGAAGACCCAGTACTTC; CDR3: CASSPAGGRKTQYF; length: 14; J: TRBJ2-5; D: -; V: TRBV19; size: -
DNA: TGTGCCAGCACAACAGACAGGGGAAAGAGGTACGAGCAGTACTTC; CDR3: CASTTDRGKRYEQYF; length: 15; J: TRBJ2-7; D: TRBD1; V: TRBV28; size: -
DNA: TGTGCCAGCAGCTTGGTGGGCAGGGTAGACTCTGGGGCCAACGTCCTGACTTTC; CDR3: CASSLVGRVDSGANVLTF; length: 18; J: TRBJ2-6; D: -; V: TRBV5-4; size: once
DNA: TGTGCCAGCAGTTACTCCCCTTTAGCCCGGGATGGCTACACCTTC; CDR3: CASSYSPLARDGYTF; length: 15; J: TRBJ1-2; D: -; V: TRBV6-5; size: -
DNA: TGTGCCAGCAGCTCGCCCGACAGGGGAAGGGCCACTGAAGCTTTCTTT; CDR3: CASSSPDRGRATEAFF; length: 16; J: TRBJ1-1; D: TRBD1; V: TRBV5-6; size: -
DNA: TGTGCCAGCAGCTTAGTAACAGCCGCCGGGGAGCTGTTTTTT; CDR3: CASSLVTAAGELFF; length: 14; J: TRBJ2-2; D: -; V: TRBV11-2; size: -
DNA: TGTGCCAGCAGCTTGACGGGACAGAGTCGCAATCAGCCCCAGCATTTT; CDR3: CASSLTGQSRNQPQHF; length: 16; J: TRBJ1-5; D: TRBD1; V: TRBV5-6; size: -
DNA: TGTGCCAGCAGCCGGGGGAGGTACGAGCAGTACTTC; CDR3: CASSRGRYEQYF; length: 12; J: TRBJ2-7; D: -; V: TRBV4-2; size: -
DNA: TGTGCCAGCAGTGAAGGGGCTAGCGGGTCAGATACGCAGTATTTT; CDR3: CASSEGASGSDTQYF; length: 15; J: TRBJ2-3; D: TRBD2; V: TRBV2; size: -
DNA: TGTGCCTCCTCAGACAGGGGCGACTATGGCTACACCTTC; CDR3: CASSDRGDYGYTF; length: 13; J: TRBJ1-2; D: TRBD1; V: TRBV6-5; size: -
DNA: TGTGCCAGCAGCTTGGGACAGGGGAGGAGCACAGATACGCAGTATTTT; CDR3: CASSLGQGRSTDTQYF; length: 16; J: TRBJ2-3; D: TRBD1; V: TRBV5-4; size: -
DNA: TGTGCCAGCAGCCGCACAGGGGGCAGGGCAGATACGCAGTATTTT; CDR3: CASSRTGGRADTQYF; length: 15; J: TRBJ2-3; D: TRBD1; V: TRBV7-3; size: -
DNA: TGCGCCAGCAGGAAAAAGACAGCGACCACCGGGGAGCTGTTTTTT; CDR3: CASRKKTATTGELFF; length: 15; J: TRBJ2-2; D: -; V: TRBV5-1; size: -
DNA: TGTGCCAGCAGCCTTGGGACAGGGATGGACGGGGAGCTGTTTTTT; CDR3: CASSLGTGMDGELFF; length: 15; J: TRBJ2-2; D: TRBD1; V: TRBV11-2; size: -
DNA: TGTGCCAGCAGCCCAGATTACAATGAGCAGTTCTTC; CDR3: CASSPDYNEQFF; length: 12; J: TRBJ2-1; D: -; V: TRBV2; size: -
DNA: TGTGCCAGCAGCGTAGAGGAGGGGTCGGGTGGCTACACCTTC; CDR3: CASSVEEGSGGYTF; length: 14; J: TRBJ1-2; D: -; V: TRBV9; size: -
DNA: TGTGCCAGCAGTTTTCCGACAGTTCTTGAAGCTTTCTTT; CDR3: CASSFPTVLEAFF; length: 13; J: TRBJ1-1; D: -; V: TRBV28; size: few
DNA: TGTGCCAGCTCACCTGAGAATCGGAGGGACATTCAGTACTTC; CDR3: CASSPENRRDIQYF; length: 14; J: TRBJ2-4; D: -; V: TRBV18; size: once
DNA: TGTGCCAGCAGTTCTCCGCTAGGAGCGGGAGGTACCTCTGGGGCCAACGTCCTGACTTTC; CDR3: CASSSPLGAGGTSGANVLTF; length: 20; J: TRBJ2-6; D: TRBD2; V: TRBV28; size: -
DNA: TGTGCCAGCTCACCACAATACCCAGCGGGGCTCCAAGAGACCCAGTACTTC; CDR3: CASSPQYPAGLQETQYF; length: 17; J: TRBJ2-5; D: TRBD2; V: TRBV18; size: -
DNA: TGTGCCACCAGCTCACGACAGGGGAGCACTGAAGCTTTCTTT; CDR3: CATSSRQGSTEAFF; length: 14; J: TRBJ1-1; D: TRBD1; V: TRBV15; size: -
DNA: TGTGCCAGCAGCCTAACAGGGAGCGGAAACACCATATATTTT; CDR3: CASSLTGSGNTIYF; length: 14; J: TRBJ1-3; D: -; V: TRBV6-5; size: -
DNA: TGTGCCAGTAGAAGACAGGGGTCCACCGGGGAGCTGTTTTTT; CDR3: CASRRQGSTGELFF; length: 14; J: TRBJ2-2; D: TRBD1; V: TRBV19; size: -
DNA: TGTGCCAGCAGTTTATCGGAGGGCGGCTACACCTTC; CDR3: CASSLSEGGYTF; length: 12; J: TRBJ1-2; D: -; V: TRBV28; size: -
DNA: TGTGCCAGCGGCAACAGGGTATCCTACGAGCAGTACTTC; CDR3: CASGNRVSYEQYF; length: 13; J: TRBJ2-7; D: -; V: TRBV6-5; size: -
DNA: TGCAGTGCTAGAGGGACTAGCGGGAACTTCTTC; CDR3: CSARGTSGNFF; length: 11; J: TRBJ2-1; D: TRBD2; V: TRBV20-1; size: -
DNA: TGTGCCAGCAGCAAGGACAGGGGGAGTGCGGATACGCAGTATTTT; CDR3: CASSKDRGSADTQYF; length: 15; J: TRBJ2-3; D: TRBD1; V: TRBV27; size: -
DNA: TGTGCCAGCAGCGTTGGGACTAGCACAGATACGCAGTATTTT; CDR3: CASSVGTSTDTQYF; length: 14; J: TRBJ2-3; D: -; V: TRBV14; size: -
DNA: TGTGCCAGCAGCCTACAGAGTACTAACACTGAAGCTTTCTTT; CDR3: CASSLQSTNTEAFF; length: 14; J: TRBJ1-1; D: -; V: TRBV7-6; size: -
DNA: TGTGCCAGCAGCCAAGAGCAAGAGACCCAGTACTTC; CDR3: CASSQEQETQYF; length: 12; J: TRBJ2-5; D: -; V: TRBV16; size: few
DNA: TGTGCCAGCTCACCCCTGGCAGGGGGCTATCGAACCTACGAGCAGTACTTC; CDR3: CASSPLAGGYRTYEQYF; length: 17; J: TRBJ2-7; D: TRBD1; V: TRBV28; size: -
DNA: TGTGCTAGTGGTCGATCCTCCCACGACAGGGGGGGAGCCGGGGAGCTGTTTTTT; CDR3: CASGRSSHDRGGAGELFF; length: 18; J: TRBJ2-2; D: TRBD1; V: TRBV12-5; size: -
DNA: TGCGCCAGCAGCCAAGATAAAGGGGGAGTGACCTACAATGAGCAGTTCTTC; CDR3: CASSQDKGGVTYNEQFF; length: 17; J: TRBJ2-1; D: -; V: TRBV4-1; size: -
DNA: TGTGCCAGCAGCTTCGGTGTAGGTGGGCAGGGGATGTTAATAGAAGCTTTCTTT; CDR3: CASSFGVGGQGMLIEAFF; length: 18; J: TRBJ1-1; D: -; V: TRBV5-4; size: once
DNA: TGCAGCGTCGCGACAGGGTGGAAACTGTTTTTT; CDR3: CSVATGWKLFF; length: 11; J: TRBJ1-4; D: TRBD1; V: TRBV29-1; size: few
DNA: TGTGCCAGCAGCCAAGGGGGGAGGGCGGAGGAGACCCAGTACTTC; CDR3: CASSQGGRAEETQYF; length: 15; J: TRBJ2-5; D: -; V: TRBV11-2; size: once
DNA: TGTGCCAGTAGTAATCCCAGAAAACCTGGAAACACCATATATTTT; CDR3: CASSNPRKPGNTIYF; length: 15; J: TRBJ1-3; D: -; V: TRBV19; size: -
DNA: TGTGCCAGCAGCGACAGGGGAATCTACGAGCAGTACTTC; CDR3: CASSDRGIYEQYF; length: 13; J: TRBJ2-7; D: TRBD1; V: TRBV9; size: few
DNA: TGTGCCAGCAGTTTTCGGACAGGGAGAGCTGAAGCTTTCTTT; CDR3: CASSFRTGRAEAFF; length: 14; J: TRBJ1-1; D: TRBD1; V: TRBV28; size: -
DNA: TGTGCCAGCAGCCAAAGGATTCCCAGGGGGCACACTGAAGCTTTCTTT; CDR3: CASSQRIPRGHTEAFF; length: 16; J: TRBJ1-1; D: TRBD1; V: TRBV14; size: once
DNA: TGTGCCAGCAGAAGGGAGCAGCCCCAGCATTTT; CDR3: CASRREQPQHF; length: 11; J: TRBJ1-5; D: -; V: TRBV6-5; size: -
DNA: TGTGCCAGTAGTATACCCGTGGCTAGCGGGAGGAGCGGTGAGCAGTTCTTC; CDR3: CASSIPVASGRSGEQFF; length: 17; J: TRBJ2-1; D: TRBD2; V: TRBV19; size: -